Listed here is a single T cell receptor (beta chain). Assay: immunoSEQ multiplex PCR; the TCRdb copy retains only in-frame clones and omits some. The sample lists 30,000 to 40,000 clones, roughly 65% occurring once. This sample stems from a study of STAT5B mutations in CD4+ large granular lymphocyte leukemia. V was cut by 5 bases and J by 11 bases, with 16 bases left in between. The CDR3 spans 12 residues. Looked up from germline, CDR1 is SEHNR and CDR2 is FQNEAQ (reference sequence). V gene TRBV7-9 combines with J gene TRBJ2-7; tentative D call: TRBD1 (5 bases). This receptor was taken from a human donor in good health. The specimen was CD4+ T cells from blood buffy coats. The CDR3 DNA sequence: TGTGCCAGCAGCCAAAGGGGCAGCCGGGAGTACTTC. Protein sequence: CASSQRGSREYF.